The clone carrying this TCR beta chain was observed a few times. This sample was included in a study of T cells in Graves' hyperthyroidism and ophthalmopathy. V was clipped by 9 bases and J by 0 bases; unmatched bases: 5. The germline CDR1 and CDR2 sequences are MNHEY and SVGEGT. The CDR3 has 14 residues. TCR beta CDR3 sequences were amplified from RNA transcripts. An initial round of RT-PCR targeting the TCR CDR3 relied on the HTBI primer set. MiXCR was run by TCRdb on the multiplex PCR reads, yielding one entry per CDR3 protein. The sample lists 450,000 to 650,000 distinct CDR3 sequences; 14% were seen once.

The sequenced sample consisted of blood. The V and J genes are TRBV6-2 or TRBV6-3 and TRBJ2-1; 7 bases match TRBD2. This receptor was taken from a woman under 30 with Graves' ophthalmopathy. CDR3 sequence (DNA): TGTGCCAGTGACCTAGCGGACTCCTACAATGAGCAGTTCTTC. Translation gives CASDLADSYNEQFF.